This paragraph reports one TCR beta chain. Its target antigen remains unknown. No base quality values were provided; no much bigger clone lies one nucleotide off. Whole blood was collected in K2EDTA tubes by collaborating institutions according to the institutions' own protocols. For TCRbeta analysis, collaborators shipped samples as frozen whole blood, isolated PBMCs, or DNA extracted from either of those sample types. This sample is part of a study of blood T cell repertoires in COVID-19 (dated by TCRdb to 2020 to 2021). Turning to the overall study: Collaborator samples came from the United States, Italy and Spain and covered acute and convalescent phases of COVID-19. The prospective study material was composed of cDNA or gDNA derived from T cells, B-cell-depleted T cells, or PBMCs. The dataset comprised deeply sampled blood TCRbeta repertoires from subjects exposed to, actively infected with, or recovered from COVID-19. The repertoires were released in a freely available public database intended as a resource for research on the immune response to SARS-CoV-2. Samples were obtained from the ongoing ImmuneRACE study (first 160 participants) and from approximately 1,200 subjects provided by 6 global collaborators. The sample metadata nearly always contained a de-identified subject ID, COVID-19 status, age in years and sex. HLA class I and class II types, where available, came from metadata supplied by the sample provider rather than from assay-based typing. What the study reported, not specific to this receptor: The quantity of clinical and demographic metadata differed by source and by participant and was supplied without curation.

Its CDR3 holds 16 amino acids, cysteine through phenylalanine. Only the CDR3 DNA is retained, 48 bases long and in frame from the first base. From the germline V gene, CDR1 is SGHDT and CDR2 is YYEEEE. Deletion took 3 bases off V and 4 bases off J, with a span of 20 bases between the germline ends. The immunoSEQ Assay, a bias-controlled multiplex PCR, was used to amplify TCRbeta CDR3 regions from genomic DNA. In the original analysis: Nucleated cell counts per sample were estimated from amplification of reference gene primers within the assay. To quantify the absolute abundance of each unique TCRbeta CDR3 rearrangement, sequence reads were collapsed and filtered. Productive Simpson clonality was computed per sample as the square root of Simpson's diversity index over productive rearrangements. Imported from immuneACCESS, the table was reduced by TCRdb to in-frame sequences with V and J called. These copies leave out some clones; in studies compared against another copy, an unresolved V gene accounts for under half, and the cause of the remainder is not known. D and trimming were read from the DNA, whereas the V and J calls and clone size are those reported in that table. For this sample the table gives approximately 21,000 clones, of which about 90% were detected only once. The ten biggest clones cover roughly 7.5% of the sample.

The chain couples TRBV5-6 to TRBJ2-7; D gene: possibly TRBD1, on 6 matching bases. This clonotype was obtained from a human donor with active COVID-19. The donor label of this sample is uncertain. Sequenced input: peripheral blood. The DNA sequence is as follows: TGTGCCAGCAGCTCCGTGGGACAAAGTCTGATATACGAGCAGTACTTC. This yields the protein CASSSVGQSLIYEQYF.